By frequency in the sample, the clone carrying this T cell receptor beta chain is medium-sized. The sample is drawn from a study of T cell repertoires in aging, cancer and after chemotherapy. TCR beta rearrangements were amplified from peripheral blood genomic DNA. Multiplex touch-down PCR with TRB-A/B primers amplified rearranged V-D-J TRB sequences. MiXCR, applied by TCRdb to the multiplex PCR reads, yields one record per CDR3 protein. The data contain about 2,000 distinct CDR3 sequences, around a sixth of them singletons. This receptor was identified in a human donor with a solid tumor. The sample taken for sequencing was blood.

CDR3 protein: CASSPGGGLWTEAFF. Written as DNA, the CDR3 is TGTGCCAGCAGTCCGGGGGGGGGGCTCTGGACGGAAGCTTTCTTT. The rearrangement links TRBV6-5 to TRBJ1-1; D perhaps matches TRBD1 (6 bases). This CDR3 region has 15 residues. The V gene lost 5 bases and the J gene lost 8 bases, with 21 bases spanning the gap. From germline, CDR1 is MNHEY and CDR2 SVGAGI.